This T cell receptor beta chain was documented in a study of T cell responses to AZD1222 COVID-19 vaccine. Study observations and caveats: The span of vaccine-associated CD4 TCRs extended across spike, with dominance at 160-218 and 743-854. Regions left unmutated in variants are reportedly the target of nearly half of spike-specific TCRs. An increase in Spike-specific TCR breadth and depth was observed after two AZD1222 doses.

The data were produced by immunoSEQ multiplex PCR, yet TCRdb's version contains in-frame clones alone and is incomplete. The data show 190,000 or so clones, 90% to 95% seen once. J lost 3 bases, V lost 4 bases, and 6 bases had no gene match. Germline lookup yields CDR1 KGHSH and CDR2 LQKENI. The CDR3 runs 15 residues. As for this clone: Its antigen is not known.

The sequencing here drew on peripheral blood, taken 28 days after the second AZD1222 dose. The genes are TRBV18 and TRBJ2-3; 8 nucleotides align to TRBD1. The receptor was isolated from an adult who received the AZD1222 COVID-19 vaccine. The CDR3 region is CASSLRTGKTDTQYF. As DNA, the CDR3 is TGTGCCAGCTCACTTCGGACAGGGAAGACAGATACGCAGTATTTT.